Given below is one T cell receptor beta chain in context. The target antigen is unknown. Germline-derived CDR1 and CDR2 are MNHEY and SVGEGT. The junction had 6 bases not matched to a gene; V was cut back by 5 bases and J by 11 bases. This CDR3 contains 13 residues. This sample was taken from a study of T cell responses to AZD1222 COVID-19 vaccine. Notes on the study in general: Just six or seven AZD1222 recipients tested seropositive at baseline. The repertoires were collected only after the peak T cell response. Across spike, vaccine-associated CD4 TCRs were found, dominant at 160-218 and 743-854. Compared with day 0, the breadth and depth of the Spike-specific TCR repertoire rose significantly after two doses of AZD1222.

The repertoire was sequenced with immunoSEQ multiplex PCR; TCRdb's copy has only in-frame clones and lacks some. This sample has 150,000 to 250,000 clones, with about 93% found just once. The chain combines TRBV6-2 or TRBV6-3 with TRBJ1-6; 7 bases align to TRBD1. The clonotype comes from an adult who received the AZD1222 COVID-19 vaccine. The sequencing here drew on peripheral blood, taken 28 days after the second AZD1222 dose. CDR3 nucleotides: TGTGCCAGCAGTCTCGGGACAGTCCCACCCCTCCACTTT. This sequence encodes CASSLGTVPPLHF.